This TCR beta chain is drawn from a study of cytomegalovirus exposure and HLA in healthy donors (dated by TCRdb to 2017 to 2019). Regarding the study in general: An earlier analysis of several hundred of the donors reported approximately 290 Gb of sequence data and some 120 million unique TCR beta sequences from about 179 million T cells. The study profiled the T cell repertoires of around 700 subjects by immunosequencing and related them to cytomegalovirus serostatus. Several DR-DQ haplotypes were handled as single units for association and clustering, since linkage in the cohort was strong. The later analysis used no new phenotypic data to find candidate immune exposures, relying instead on TCR beta sequences and their occurrence across donors. Every repertoire in the discovery cohort had been generated on one and the same sequencing platform. The study aimed to test whether cataloging public T cell receptors could reveal signatures of past pathogen exposure. Among some 400 genotyped donors of the cohort, an average of about 240,000 unique TCR beta nucleotide sequences were sequenced per donor, roughly a sixth of them non-productive. The number of typed donors differed by locus: roughly 620-630 for A, B, C, DRB1 and DQB1; 522 for DQA1; some 610 for DPA1; and around 490 for DPB1. A later analysis re-analyzed previously published TCR beta repertoires from 500 to 700 donors and added high-resolution HLA genotyping to study TCR occurrence patterns. In an earlier analysis of 587 of the donors, high-throughput TCR beta sequencing was used to judge whether each TCR beta V gene segment behaved as functional or pseudogenic. Genome-wide SNP genotypes for about three fifths of the roughly 670 donors were used in a later genetic analysis, which treated that subset as a discovery cohort. To predict cytomegalovirus infection status, the study brought together high-throughput TCR immunosequencing, statistical association of individual TCRs with disease status, and machine learning. HLA typing covered class I and class II loci at four-digit resolution. A separate validation cohort of 100 to 150 different subjects was used in addition to the roughly 620-subject first cohort. Donor age, sex, ethnicity and CMV serostatus were compiled alongside the repertoire data. Of the 398 genotyped donors, approximately 82% fell in the genetic ancestry cluster associated with self-reported Caucasian donors. Approximately 310 gigabases of sequencing data and roughly 81 million unique TCR sequences made up an early release that covered several hundred HLA-typed donors. What the work shows at the level of the full study, not this receptor alone: Several of the top co-occurrence clusters appeared to be linked to parvovirus B19, influenza, CMV and Epstein-Barr virus, according to a later analysis. A later genetic analysis associated a missense DCLRE1C variant with V-gene and J-gene trimming of TCR beta chains, and an independent cohort replicated the association. When HLA alleles, especially DR and DQ, strongly co-occurred, attributing TCR associations to individual alleles was difficult. About 15 rarely observed V segments, including chromosome 9 orphons, were excluded from the earlier analysis of some 590 of the donors because counts were too low. A further reported finding was that TCR beta sequences accurately predicted the HLA-A and HLA-B alleles for most subjects in the first cohort. A group of highly shared sequence variants was considered likely to be a technical artifact of the sequencing pipeline. Only TCR beta chains were sequenced in this cohort, and the absence of alpha or paired-chain data limited detectable features. The study listed 150 to 200 TCR beta chains as associated with cytomegalovirus. Sequencing depth was assumed to be roughly uniform across donors in the presence/absence analyses, though that assumption may not hold. The authors suggested that the approach could potentially be generalized to other disease states and immunological phenotypes. In both the original and validation cohorts, the classifier was reported to diagnose cytomegalovirus status with high specificity and sensitivity. A later analysis found that TCR association rates varied across HLA loci, with DRB1 alleles showing the most associated TCRs and HLA-C alleles the fewest. A later genetic analysis reported fewer N-insertions in productive TCRs among donors in an Asian-associated ancestry cluster than the approximately 670-donor mean. For the cohort, immune exposure information was limited to CMV serostatus. Most CMV-associated TCR beta chains appeared to be HLA-restricted in a later analysis, and the HLA associations seemed to be driven largely by CMV exposure. In vitro tests confirmed that a few of the cytomegalovirus-associated TCR beta chains recognize cytomegalovirus antigens. Compared with equally common non-associated chains, HLA-associated TCR beta chains in a later analysis were more clonally expanded and had lower generation probabilities. Some IMGT-functional V segments, including TRBV6-2 and TRBV6-3, could not be distinguished by the 87-base-pair reads and were therefore excluded. Most TCR sequences were seen in very few donors, while some public TCRs were found in many individuals. Because HLA typing was missing for some donors at each locus, association tests included only the typed subset. Broadly in line with IMGT annotations, most TCR beta V segments showed up in productive rearrangements about 87% or about 30% of the time in an earlier analysis of 587 of the donors. Linkage disequilibrium might explain the correlated functional status among segregating V segments, but an unknown experimental factor could not be ruled out. In a later analysis, 16,951 TCR beta sequences were associated with specific HLA alleles at a false discovery rate of 0.05.

According to the germline V gene (reference sequence), CDR1 reads PRHDT and CDR2 reads FYEKMQ. Spanning cysteine to phenylalanine, the CDR3 consists of 15 amino acids. The kept DNA is CDR3 alone, 45 bases in frame from the first base. The junction shows trimming of 6 bases on V and 2 bases on J, and the gene matches do not reach 2 bases of it. The library was produced with the immunoSEQ multiplex PCR assay. A mixture of 60 forward primers for TCR Vbeta segments and 13 reverse primers for TCR Jbeta segments was used in the multiplex PCR. Amplification of the CDR3 region of rearranged TCR beta genes was performed with a multiplex PCR assay on genomic DNA. Amplified TCR beta libraries were sequenced as 87-base-pair reads on the Illumina HiSeq System. The paper's processing steps were these. A later analysis counted tens of millions of unique TCR beta chains across the 666 repertoires, and around 12 million of these chains were shared by at least two donors. A nearest-neighbor algorithm error-corrected the raw reads and collapsed the reads into unique sequences, merging closely related sequences to remove PCR and sequencing errors. Alignment of CDR3 sequences to IMGT reference sequences was used to assign V, D and J gene segments. For a sequence to be retained, at least a six-nucleotide match to both a V gene segment and a J gene segment was required. A rearrangement counted as productive if the CDR3 had no stop codons and remained in frame with V and J, and every other rearrangement counted as non-productive. Following IMGT convention, CDR3 was defined as the stretch from the second conserved V-encoded cysteine to the conserved J-encoded phenylalanine. The earlier analysis of 587 of the donors excluded any sequence lacking an unambiguous match to a single V gene segment. In an earlier analysis of 587 of the donors, a V segment was called functional when productive rearrangements were above 56.7%, and segregating when the standard deviation between donors exceeded 5%. A statistical classification framework was built to diagnose cytomegalovirus status from the catalog of TCR beta chain sequences. V and J gene assignment, in a later analysis, came from comparing TCR nucleotide sequences with IMGT/GENE-DB human TR gene sequences. The TCRdist pipeline was used in a later analysis to assign CDR3 sequences and most-parsimonious VDJ recombination scenarios. In a later analysis, each TCR beta chain was defined by its CDR3 amino acid sequence together with its V-gene family, and reads lacking a unique V-gene family were excluded. In a later analysis, fewer than 600 highly shared, low-generation-probability nucleotide sequences were removed to address suspected cross-contamination and a sequencing artifact. In a later analysis, a clonal expansion index was calculated for each public chain from normalized within-repertoire ranks of inferred template counts. In a later analysis, generation probabilities were computed with a VDJ recombination model fitted to out-of-frame rearrangements, and the resulting probabilities were checked against IGoR. A later analysis scored TCR-TCR, TCR-HLA and TCR-CMV co-occurrence with hypergeometric tests, applying a repertoire-size bias correction to TCR pairs. To estimate false discovery rates, a later analysis permuted the HLA or CMV assignments 20 times. In a later analysis, co-occurring TCRs were grouped using DBSCAN, and TCRdist sequence similarity was added for clustering within HLA-allele-positive subsets. For co-occurrence clustering, repertoires with fewer than 30,000 or more than 120,000 public chains were excluded, along with about five repertoires with anomalous nucleotide sharing. Held by TCRdb, this immuneACCESS table contains in-frame sequences only and omits some clones. Under half of the omission traces to an unresolved V gene where checked; the cause of the rest is unknown. The V and J calls and the clone size are those of that table, but D and trimming were determined from the DNA. For this sample the table gives 160,000 or so clones, of which about 72% were detected only once. The top ten constitute around 3.4% of the sample.

Points on this clone: The specificity of this receptor is unknown. One base away there is no much larger clone; base qualities are not given.

In total, 500 to 700 healthy bone marrow donors made up the cohort. All cohort members were sampled while nominally healthy, although unrecorded immune exposures were likely present. The donor tested CMV seropositive, placing the donor among the 310 or so seropositive members of the cohort. Each donor provided a peripheral blood sample, and peripheral blood mononuclear cells were used for TCR beta sequencing. Genomic DNA was extracted from the blood cell samples with the Qiagen DNeasy Blood Extraction Kit. Sequenced sample: PBMCs. The rearrangement combines TRBV13 with TRBJ2-7; TRBD2 agrees with 15 junctional bases. This receptor was taken from a man younger than 40 in good health and CMV-seropositive. The CDR3 region: CASRRTSGGAYEQYF. The bases are TGTGCCAGCAGACGGACTAGCGGGGGGGCCTACGAGCAGTACTTC.